The 9 T cell receptor beta chains given below trace back to one sample, sequenced in a study of shared clonotypes between healthy human individuals (dated by TCRdb to the early 2020s). The library was made by the immunoSEQ multiplex PCR assay. The table was pulled from immuneACCESS by TCRdb, which kept in-frame rearrangements only. Such tables lose some clones; where checked, under half of the loss comes from unresolved V genes, and the rest has no known cause. The sample profile shows around 2.5 million clones; over 85% of them were found once. The top ten constitute about 0.34% of the sample. The sequenced material came from naive CD4+ T cells from PBMCs. This specimen's cell subset or site label, interpreted: CD45RA+ positively selected. Receptors were obtained from a man younger than 30 in good health. Some clones in this sample may be carry-over from other donors' samples.

The CDR3 DNA sequence: TGTGCCAGTACCCCCCAAGAAGCGAGGTCACGGAGCAATGAGCAGTTCTTC. Translation: CASTPQEARSRSNEQFF. The V and J genes are TRBV19 and TRBJ2-1; D gene unclear. The CDR3 is 17 amino acids. Trimming took 7 bases from V and 6 from J, leaving 25 bases between them. Germline V gene lookup returns CDR1 LNHDA and CDR2 SQIVND (reference sequence). Using reference TRBV19 and TRBJ2-1 for the parts outside the CDR3, the full variable domain is DGGITQSPKYLFRKEGQNVTLSCEQNLNHDAMYWYRQDPGQGLRLIYYSQIVNDFQKGDIAEGYSVSREKKESFPLTVTSAQKNPTAFYLCASTPQEARSRSNEQFFGPGTRLTVL.

Turning to this clone: The sample carries other DNA sequences with the same CDR3. This chain uses TRBV6-1 with TRBJ1-5; no definite D call. V lost 5 bases and J lost 0, with 5 bases in between. The CDR3 sequence is 13 residues long. The germline CDR1 and CDR2 sequences are MNHNS and SASEGT. The CDR3 DNA reads as TGTGCCAGCAGTAGCTCTAGCAATCAGCCCCAGCATTTT. Protein sequence: CASSSSSNQPQHF.

This clone appeared a single time. CDR3 sequence (DNA): TGTGCCAGCAGCAGGCTGGGGGCGACGATTGAAGCTTTCTTT. The encoded protein is CASSRLGATIEAFF. The V and J genes are TRBV21-1 and TRBJ1-1; no DNA check was done on the table's D call, TRBD1. TRBV21-1 corresponds to a pseudogene. This CDR3 comprises 14 residues.

The rearrangement uses TRBV6-5 and TRBJ2-7; TRBD2 might be the D (6 bases). V was clipped by 7 bases and J by 3 bases, with 13 bases between them. The CDR3 runs to 13 residues. Germline lookup yields CDR1 MNHEY and CDR2 SVGAGI. The CDR3, as DNA: TGTGCCAGCAAATCGGACGGGGGCTACGAGCAGTACTTC. Residues: CASKSDGGYEQYF.

The genes are TRBV5-1 and TRBJ1-2, with a possible D match to TRBD1 (6 bases). Germline V gene sequence: CDR1 SGHRS, CDR2 YFSETQ. The CDR3 consists of 13 residues. The V end lost 1 base, the J end lost 3 bases, and 7 bases lay between the germline ends. In DNA form, the CDR3 reads TGCGCCAGCAGCTTGTGGACAGACTATGGCTACACCTTC. Its translation is CASSLWTDYGYTF.

The chain couples TRBV6-1 to TRBJ2-7; D tentatively reads TRBD1 or TRBD2 (5 bases each). The CDR3 runs 16 residues. CDR1 and CDR2 (germline): MNHNS, SASEGT. V was clipped by 0 bases and J by 4 bases, with 16 bases between them. CDR3 in DNA: TGTGCCAGCAGTGAAGCGGGCAGGGAGCGAAGTTACGAGCAGTACTTC. This codes for CASSEAGRERSYEQYF.

This chain connects TRBV10-2 to TRBJ2-7; a weak D match, TRBD1 (6 bases). The germline V gene has CDR1 WSHSY and CDR2 SAAADI. V was trimmed by 8 bases and J by 4 bases, leaving 12 bases between them. This CDR3 comprises 12 residues. CDR3 DNA sequence: TGCGCCAGCTCAGGGGCAGGGTACGAGCAGTACTTC. Its protein product is CASSGAGYEQYF.

The rearrangement links TRBV7-2 to TRBJ2-2; D gene uncertain. Germline V gene sequence: CDR1 SGHTA, CDR2 FQGNSA. This CDR3 is built from 15 residues. V shed 4 bases and J shed 1 base, with 10 bases lying between them. CDR3 sequence (DNA): TGTGCCAGCAGCTCCACGACTCTGAACACCGGGGAGCTGTTTTTT. Translated, it gives CASSSTTLNTGELFF. Based on the CDR3 plus reference TRBV7-2 and TRBJ2-2, the full variable domain is GAGVSQSPSNKVTEKGKDVELRCDPISGHTALYWYRQSLGQGLEFLIYFQGNSAPDKSGLPSDRFSAERTGGSVSTLTIQRTQQEDSAVYLCASSSTTLNTGELFFGEGSRLTVL.

The chain has TRBV29-1 and TRBJ2-2, with D unclear. Trimming stripped 2 bases from V and 6 bases from J, with 4 bases between. The CDR3 runs 11 residues. Germline V CDR1 and CDR2: SQVTM, ANQGSEA. The CDR3, as DNA: TGCAGCGTTGAATTTCCCGGGGAGCTGTTTTTT. Protein: CSVEFPGELFF.